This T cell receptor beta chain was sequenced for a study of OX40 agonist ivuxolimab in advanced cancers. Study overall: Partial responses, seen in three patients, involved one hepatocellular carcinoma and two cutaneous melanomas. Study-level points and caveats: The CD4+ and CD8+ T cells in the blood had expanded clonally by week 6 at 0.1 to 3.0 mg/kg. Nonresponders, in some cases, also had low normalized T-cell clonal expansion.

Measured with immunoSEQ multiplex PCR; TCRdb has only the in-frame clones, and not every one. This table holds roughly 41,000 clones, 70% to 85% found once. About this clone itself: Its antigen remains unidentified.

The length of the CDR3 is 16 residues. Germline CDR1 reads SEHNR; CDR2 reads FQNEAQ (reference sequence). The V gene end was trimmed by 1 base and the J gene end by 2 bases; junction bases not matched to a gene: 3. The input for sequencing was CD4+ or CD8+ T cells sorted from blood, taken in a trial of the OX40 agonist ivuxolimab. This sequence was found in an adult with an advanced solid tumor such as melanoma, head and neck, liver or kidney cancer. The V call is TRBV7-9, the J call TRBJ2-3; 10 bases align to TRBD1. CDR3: CASSLGDRGYTDTQYF. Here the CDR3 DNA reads TGTGCCAGCAGCTTAGGGGACAGGGGTTACACAGATACGCAGTATTTT.